This TCR beta chain was obtained from a study of CD8+CD57+ T cells in acquired aplastic anemia (dated by TCRdb to the late 2010s). Regarding the study in general: A mean of approximately 3 ug of DNA, ranging from about 0.2 to 27.4 ug, was extracted from sorted CD4+ and CD8+ cells. For healthy donor samples, the average read count was around 10 million for CD4+ cells and roughly 12 million for CD8+ cells.

Genomic DNA served as template for TCR beta VDJ combination and CDR3 sequence profiling. TCR repertoire sequencing was run on an Illumina HiSeq 2000. As for the original processing: Repertoire assessment relied on Simpson's diversity index, CDR3 size and DJ length profiles, and TRBV/TRBJ rearrangement plots. The immunodominant clone was defined as the most abundant DNA sequence in deep sequencing data. CDR3 amino acid sequences were checked for sharing between subjects and were compared against published repertoires and the VDJdb database. Using fastp trimming at Q25 and MiXCR clonotype assembly, TCRdb reanalyzed the public sequencing data and kept in-frame beta chains. A single entry per CDR3 protein holds the most common genes and DNA from its merged rows. TCRdb, not the authors, supplied the V and J calls. A total of about 400,000 distinct CDR3 sequences appear in this sample, about 70% of them only once. Approximately 4% of the sample is in the top ten clones.

The study deep-sequenced TCR repertoires of sorted CD4+ and CD8+ blood T cells from severe aplastic anemia patients and healthy subjects. Ficoll-Paque density gradient centrifugation was used to isolate peripheral blood mononuclear cells. Before DNA extraction, CD4+ and CD8+ T cells were sorted by FACS or by magnetic beads. Overall study results and their limits: CD8+ Simpson's diversity did not differ significantly between patients and healthy controls (P=0.060). Although 25 to 30 CD8+ CDR3 sequences were shared by patients and controls, these sequences appeared highly expressed in patients and within the immunodominant clones of patients.

A note on this clonotype: Its antigen specificity is not known. No base-level quality is on record; no much larger clone is a single base apart.

The sample taken for sequencing was sorted CD4+, CD8+, or CD8+CD57+ T cells (not recorded which) from PBMCs. This TCR was recovered from a human donor in good health, serving as a control.

In nucleotides, the sequence is TGTGCTAGAACCACAGAGAGGGGGACCAGTGGTGCCCAGTACTTC. Translated, it gives CARTTERGTSGAQYF. This chain is built from TRBV12-5 and TRBJ2-5, and TRBD1 may be the D gene, going by 6 matching bases. The CDR3 runs 15 amino acids, cysteine and phenylalanine included. This entry keeps only the CDR3 DNA: 45 bases, framed from base 1. The germline V gene yields LGHNT for CDR1 and FRNRAP for CDR2. The V and J ends are trimmed by 9 bases and 9 bases, leaving 26 bases between them.